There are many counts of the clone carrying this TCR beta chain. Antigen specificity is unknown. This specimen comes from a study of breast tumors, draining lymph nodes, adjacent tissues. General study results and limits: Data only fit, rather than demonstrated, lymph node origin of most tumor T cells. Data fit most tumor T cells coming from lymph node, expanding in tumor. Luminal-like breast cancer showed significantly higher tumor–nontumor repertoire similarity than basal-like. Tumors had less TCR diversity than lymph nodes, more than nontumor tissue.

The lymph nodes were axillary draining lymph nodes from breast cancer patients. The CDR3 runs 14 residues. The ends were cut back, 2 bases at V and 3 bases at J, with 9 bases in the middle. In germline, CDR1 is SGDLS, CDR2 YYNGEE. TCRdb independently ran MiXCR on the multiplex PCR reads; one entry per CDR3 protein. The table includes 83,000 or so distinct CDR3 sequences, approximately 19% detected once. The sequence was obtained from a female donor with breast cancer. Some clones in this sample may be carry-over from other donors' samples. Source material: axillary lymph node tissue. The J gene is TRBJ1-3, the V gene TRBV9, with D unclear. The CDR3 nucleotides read TGTGCCAGCAGCGTCCGGTTTAGTGGAAACACCATATATTTT. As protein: CASSVRFSGNTIYF.